This TCR beta chain comes out of a study of T cell repertoires in cytomegalovirus infection. Study-level information: Shared public TCR beta signatures pointed to both CMV infection and a matching HLA type.

The CDR3 loop spans 16 amino acids. J was trimmed by 5 bases and V by 5 bases; bases with no gene match: 11. The germline V gene has CDR1 SGHVS and CDR2 FNYEAQ. One entry per CDR3 protein results from TCRdb running MiXCR on the reads. The sample yields about 450,000 distinct CDR3 sequences, 30% to 40% seen once. Broader study findings: HLA-C-restricted CMV-specific TCR beta clonotypes prevailed in the ex vivo response. The cumulative frequency of public TCR beta families distinguished individuals who carried CMV together with the relevant HLA.

To note about this clonotype: The antigen remains unidentified.

Sequences were obtained from PBMCs. The chain uses TRBV7-6 and TRBJ2-1; 8 bases are a match to TRBD2. This TCR came from a human donor in good health (CMV status not recorded). Some clones in this sample may be carry-over from other donors' samples. In nucleotides, the CDR3 is TGTGCCAGCAGCCCGGGGAGTAGCGGGGTGAACAATGAGCAGTTCTTC. Translation gives CASSPGSSGVNNEQFF.